This T cell receptor (beta chain) originates from a study of CD8+ T cells in alopecia areata. This CDR3 has 13 residues. V lost 5 bases to trimming and J lost 4 bases, with 11 bases between them. Looked up from germline, CDR1 is LNHNV and CDR2 is YYDKDF (reference sequence). Treatment described: oral pan-JAK inhibitor, 5-10 mg twice daily. Study conclusions and caveats: Expanded CD8+ clones among the top 100, as well as scalp clonality, were significantly decreased by tofacitinib. Affected lesional scalp, above all in alopecia totalis/universalis, was more clonal than normal scalp.

Extracted from the samples, RNA was reverse transcribed into cDNA to serve as the sequencing template. Using immunoSEQ multiplex PCR, the repertoire was profiled, and TCRdb retains in-frame clones only, with some absent. There are 110,000 to 150,000 clones in the sample; about 56% occur only once, and approximately 15% lies in the top ten. This clone was observed a handful of times. No antigen is known for it. The starting material was CD8+ T cells sorted from blood, obtained at week 4, from a patient treated with tofacitinib. V is TRBV15 and J is TRBJ1-2; a weak D match, TRBD1 (6 bases). The origin of this receptor is a human donor with alopecia areata. CDR3 sequence: CATSSGTPYGYTF. CDR3 in DNA: TGTGCCACCAGCTCCGGGACACCCTATGGCTACACCTTC.